The source of this T cell receptor (beta chain) is a study of Ad26.COV2.S vaccination and SARS-CoV-2 variants. Across the study: Into the muscle, Ad26.COV2.S was dosed once or twice, 56 days apart.

About this clone: The antigen is unknown.

The CDR3 consists of 15 residues. J was trimmed by 6 bases and V by 1 base; bases with no gene match: 1. CDR1 SGHAT and CDR2 FQNNGV come from the germline V gene. As for treatment: roughly 18 received Ad26.COV2.S at low or high dose, single or two shots; 5 received placebo; per-sample allocation not given. Samples analyzed were those drawn on day 63 after the first vaccine or placebo injection. A Boston adult aged 18-55 years was the donor. Vaccination used an Ad26 vector expressing Wuhan-strain SARS-CoV-2 spike. Overall study findings and caveats: Responses of spike-specific T cells (both CD8+ and CD4+) reportedly showed substantial breadth after vaccination.

Sequenced by immunoSEQ multiplex PCR; TCRdb stores in-frame clones only, minus some. This sample has roughly 400,000 clones, with roughly 90% found just once. V gene TRBV11-2 combines with J gene TRBJ1-6; 9 bases line up with TRBD1. The sequences come from peripheral blood, collected in a trial of Ad26.COV2.S vaccine versus placebo. This sequence originates from a person aged 18-65 years who received the Ad26.COV2.S COVID-19 vaccine or a placebo. The DNA of the CDR3 is TGTGCCAGCAGCTTAGGGGACAGGGCTAATTCACCCCTCCACTTT. Encoded protein: CASSLGDRANSPLHF.